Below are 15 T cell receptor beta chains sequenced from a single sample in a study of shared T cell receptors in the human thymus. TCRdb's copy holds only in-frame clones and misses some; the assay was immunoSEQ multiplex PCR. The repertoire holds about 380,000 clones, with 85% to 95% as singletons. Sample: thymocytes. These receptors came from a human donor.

CDR3 DNA sequence: TGTGCCAGCAGACTCCGACAGAGACGACCTAGCAATCAGCCCCAGCATTTT. Translation gives CASRLRQRRPSNQPQHF. The J gene is TRBJ1-5, the V gene TRBV28, with a possible D match to TRBD1 (5 bases). Trimming left V 6 bases short and J 0 bases short, with 18 bases between. CDR1 is MDHEN and CDR2 is SYDVKM in the germline V gene. CDR3 size: 17 residues.

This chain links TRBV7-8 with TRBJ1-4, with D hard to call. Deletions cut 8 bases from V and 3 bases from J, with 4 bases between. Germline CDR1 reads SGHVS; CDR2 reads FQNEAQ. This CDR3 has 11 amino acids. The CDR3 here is CASGANEKLFF. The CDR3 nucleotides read TGTGCCAGCGGCGCTAATGAAAAACTGTTTTTT.

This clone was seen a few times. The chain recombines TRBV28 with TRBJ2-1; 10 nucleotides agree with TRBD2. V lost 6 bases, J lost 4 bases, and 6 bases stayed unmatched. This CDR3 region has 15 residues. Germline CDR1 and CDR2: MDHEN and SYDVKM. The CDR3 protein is CASRLTSGPYNEQFF. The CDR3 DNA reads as TGTGCCAGCAGACTGACTAGCGGGCCGTACAATGAGCAGTTCTTC.

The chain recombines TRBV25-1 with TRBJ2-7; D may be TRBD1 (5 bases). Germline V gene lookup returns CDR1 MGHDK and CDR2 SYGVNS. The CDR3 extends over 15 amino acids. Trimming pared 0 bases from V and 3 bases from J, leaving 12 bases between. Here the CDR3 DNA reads TGTGCCAGCAGTGAATACAAAACAGGAATCTACGAGCAGTACTTC. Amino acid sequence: CASSEYKTGIYEQYF.

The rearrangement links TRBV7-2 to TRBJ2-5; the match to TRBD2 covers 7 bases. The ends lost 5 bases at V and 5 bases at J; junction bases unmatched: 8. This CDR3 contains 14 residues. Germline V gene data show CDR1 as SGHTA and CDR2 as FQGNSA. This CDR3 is CASSTIAGRETQYF. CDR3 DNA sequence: TGTGCCAGCAGCACCATAGCGGGTCGGGAGACCCAGTACTTC.

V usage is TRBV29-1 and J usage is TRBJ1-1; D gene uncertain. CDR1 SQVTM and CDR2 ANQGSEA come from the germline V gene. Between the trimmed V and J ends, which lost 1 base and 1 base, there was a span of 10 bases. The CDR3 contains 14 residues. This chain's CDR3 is CSVEGWRRNTEAFF. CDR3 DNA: TGCAGCGTTGAAGGTTGGCGCCGGAACACTGAAGCTTTCTTT.

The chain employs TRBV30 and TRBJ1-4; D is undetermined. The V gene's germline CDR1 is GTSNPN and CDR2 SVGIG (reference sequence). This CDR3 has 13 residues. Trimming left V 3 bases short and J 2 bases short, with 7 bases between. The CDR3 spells CAWRTVTNEKLFF. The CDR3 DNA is TGTGCCTGGAGAACGGTCACTAATGAAAAACTGTTTTTT.

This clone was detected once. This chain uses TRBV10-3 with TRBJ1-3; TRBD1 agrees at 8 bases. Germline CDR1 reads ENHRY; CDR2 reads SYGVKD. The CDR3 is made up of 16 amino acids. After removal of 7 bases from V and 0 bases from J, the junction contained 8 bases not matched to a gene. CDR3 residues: CAITSTGELSGNTIYF. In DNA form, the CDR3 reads TGTGCCATCACCTCGACAGGGGAACTCTCTGGAAACACCATATATTTT.

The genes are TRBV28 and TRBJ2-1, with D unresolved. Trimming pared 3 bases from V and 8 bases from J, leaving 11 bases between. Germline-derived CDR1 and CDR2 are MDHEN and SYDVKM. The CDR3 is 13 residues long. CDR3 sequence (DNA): TGTGCCAGCAGTTTTAGGCAAGTCGATGAGCAGTTCTTC. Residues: CASSFRQVDEQFF.

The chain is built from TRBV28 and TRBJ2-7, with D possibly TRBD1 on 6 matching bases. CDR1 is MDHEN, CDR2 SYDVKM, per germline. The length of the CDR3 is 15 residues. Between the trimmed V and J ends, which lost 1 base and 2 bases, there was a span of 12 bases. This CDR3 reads CASSLLGHATYEQYF. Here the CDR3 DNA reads TGTGCCAGCAGTTTATTGGGACACGCAACCTACGAGCAGTACTTC.

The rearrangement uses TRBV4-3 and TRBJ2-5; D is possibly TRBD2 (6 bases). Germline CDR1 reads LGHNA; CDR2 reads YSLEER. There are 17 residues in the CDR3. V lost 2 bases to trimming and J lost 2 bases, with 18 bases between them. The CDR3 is CASSQRVAGRRQETQYF. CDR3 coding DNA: TGCGCCAGCAGCCAAAGGGTCGCGGGGAGAAGGCAAGAGACCCAGTACTTC.

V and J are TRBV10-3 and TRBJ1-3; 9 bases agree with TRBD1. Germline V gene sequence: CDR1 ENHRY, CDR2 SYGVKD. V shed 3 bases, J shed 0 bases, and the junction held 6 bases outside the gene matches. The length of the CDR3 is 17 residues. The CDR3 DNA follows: TGTGCCATCAGTGACCACGGGGACAGGGACTCTGGAAACACCATATATTTT. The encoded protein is CAISDHGDRDSGNTIYF.

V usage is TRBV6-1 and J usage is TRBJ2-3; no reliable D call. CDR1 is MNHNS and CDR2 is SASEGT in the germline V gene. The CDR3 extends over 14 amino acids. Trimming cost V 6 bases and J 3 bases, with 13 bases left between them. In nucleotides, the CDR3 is TGTGCCAGCAGCCCCCTGCGACTTACAGATACGCAGTATTTT. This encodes CASSPLRLTDTQYF.

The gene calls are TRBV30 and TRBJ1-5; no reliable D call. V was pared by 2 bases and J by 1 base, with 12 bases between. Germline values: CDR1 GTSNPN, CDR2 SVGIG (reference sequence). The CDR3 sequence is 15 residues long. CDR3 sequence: CAWSTVAASNQPQHF. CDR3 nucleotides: TGTGCCTGGAGTACTGTCGCGGCCAGCAATCAGCCCCAGCATTTT.

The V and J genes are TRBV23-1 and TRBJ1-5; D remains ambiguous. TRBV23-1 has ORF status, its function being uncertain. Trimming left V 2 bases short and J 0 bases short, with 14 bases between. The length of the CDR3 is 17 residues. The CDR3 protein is CASSQPDPEHSNQPQHF. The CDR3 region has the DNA TGCGCCAGCAGTCAACCAGACCCCGAACATAGCAATCAGCCCCAGCATTTT.